This section outlines one T cell receptor (beta chain) sequence together with its context. The V and J ends lost 4 bases and 6 bases respectively, with 13 bases between them. The CDR3 is 14 residues long. From germline, CDR1 is SNHLY and CDR2 FYNNEI. The data originate from a study of blood T cell repertoires in COVID-19. Study at large: Spain, Italy and the United States supplied samples that represented acute and convalescent COVID-19.

TCRdb's table, derived via immunoSEQ multiplex PCR, lists solely in-frame clones and lacks some. Of around 150,000 clones listed, approximately 80% were seen once; the top ten hold 22%. Sequencing used peripheral blood. This clonotype was obtained from a woman older than 75 with acute or convalescent COVID-19. This sequence joins TRBV2 and TRBJ2-1, with D perhaps matching TRBD1 (6 bases). DNA of the CDR3: TGTGCCAGCAGTGTCGCAGGGGCGGGCAATGAGCAGTTCTTC. Protein: CASSVAGAGNEQFF.